This T cell receptor beta chain was observed in a study of T cells in narcolepsy. Across the study: Enrolled donors included narcolepsy type 1 or type 2 patients and healthy controls. Study-wide findings and caveats: Autoreactive clonotypes reportedly recurred in blood of same and different patients, not controls. Comparing one patient's CSF and blood CD4+ clonotypes highlighted HCRT- and TRIB2-specific autoreactive clonotypes. Some memory CD4+ repertoires had no autoreactive clone sequences.

The method was immunoSEQ multiplex PCR; TCRdb's version includes in-frame clones alone and lacks a portion of them. The table has approximately 28,000 clones, 75% to 85% seen once. V lost 5 bases to trimming and J lost 1 base, with 15 bases between them. Germline V CDR1 and CDR2: MNHEY, SMNVEV (reference sequence). The CDR3 loop spans 15 amino acids. In regard to this clone: Its antigen is currently unknown.

The TCR comes from a human donor with narcolepsy. The chain couples TRBV27 to TRBJ2-7; D possibly matches TRBD1 or TRBD2 (5 bases each). Source material: CD45RA- memory CD4+ T cells from PBMCs. The CDR3 is CASSPHRDRSYEQYF. CDR3 nucleotides: TGTGCCAGCAGTCCCCACCGGGACCGATCCTACGAGCAGTACTTC.